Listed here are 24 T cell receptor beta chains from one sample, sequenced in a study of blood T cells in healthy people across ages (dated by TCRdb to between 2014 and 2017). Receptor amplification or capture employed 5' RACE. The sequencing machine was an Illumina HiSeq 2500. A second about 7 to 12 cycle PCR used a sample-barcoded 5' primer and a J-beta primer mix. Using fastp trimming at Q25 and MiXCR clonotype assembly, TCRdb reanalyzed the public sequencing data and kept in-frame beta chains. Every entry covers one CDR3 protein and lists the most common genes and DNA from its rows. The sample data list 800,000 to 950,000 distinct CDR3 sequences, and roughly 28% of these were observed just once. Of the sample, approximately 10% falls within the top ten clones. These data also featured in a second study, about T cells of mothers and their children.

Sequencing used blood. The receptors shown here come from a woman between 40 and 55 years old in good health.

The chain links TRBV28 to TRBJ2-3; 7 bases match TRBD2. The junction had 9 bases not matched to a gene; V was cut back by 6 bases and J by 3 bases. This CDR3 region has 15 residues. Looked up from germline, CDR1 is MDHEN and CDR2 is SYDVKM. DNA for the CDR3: TGTGCCAGCAGCGCGGGGGACGAGGTTACAGATACGCAGTATTTT. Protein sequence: CASSAGDEVTDTQYF.

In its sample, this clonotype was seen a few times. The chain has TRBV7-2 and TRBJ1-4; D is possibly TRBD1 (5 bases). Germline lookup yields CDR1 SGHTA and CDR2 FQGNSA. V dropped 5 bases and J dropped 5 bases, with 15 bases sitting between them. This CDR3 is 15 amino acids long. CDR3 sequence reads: CASSLQAIRNEKLFF. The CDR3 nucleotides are TGTGCCAGCAGCCTACAGGCCATACGGAATGAAAAACTGTTTTTT.

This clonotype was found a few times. The DNA of the CDR3 is TGTGCCAGCATCCCTCGTGCTAGCGGTTACACAGATACGCAGTATTTT. Encoded protein: CASIPRASGYTDTQYF. The gene calls are TRBV6-6 and TRBJ2-3, with 7 bases identical to TRBD2. The germline CDR1 and CDR2 sequences are MNHNY and SVGAGI (reference sequence). Trimming took 7 bases from V and 2 from J; bases not matched to a gene: 12. This CDR3 comprises 16 residues.

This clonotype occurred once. The CDR3 loop is CASSLGAAGTSAEQFF. CDR3 DNA sequence: TGTGCCAGCAGCTTAGGGGCCGCCGGGACTAGTGCGGAGCAGTTCTTC. The rearrangement links TRBV7-6 to TRBJ2-1; 8 bases fit TRBD2. J gave up 10 bases and V 1 base, and 12 bases lay outside the gene matches. The CDR3 runs to 16 residues. CDR1 is SGHVS and CDR2 is FNYEAQ in the germline V gene.

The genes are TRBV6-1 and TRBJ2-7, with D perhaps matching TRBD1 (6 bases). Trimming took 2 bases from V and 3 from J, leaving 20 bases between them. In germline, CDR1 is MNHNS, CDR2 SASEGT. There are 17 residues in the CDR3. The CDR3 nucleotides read TGTGCCAGCAGTGAATCCGGGACAAGAACGTCCTACTACGAGCAGTACTTC. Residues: CASSESGTRTSYYEQYF.

CDR3: CSARDPGLAVNYEQYF. The CDR3 DNA reads TGCAGTGCTAGAGACCCGGGACTAGCGGTAAACTACGAGCAGTACTTC. The rearrangement links TRBV20-1 to TRBJ2-7; the match to TRBD2 covers 11 bases. J was trimmed by 3 bases and V by 0 bases; bases with no gene match: 7. Germline assignment: CDR1 DFQATT and CDR2 SNEGSKA (reference sequence). The CDR3 extends over 16 amino acids.

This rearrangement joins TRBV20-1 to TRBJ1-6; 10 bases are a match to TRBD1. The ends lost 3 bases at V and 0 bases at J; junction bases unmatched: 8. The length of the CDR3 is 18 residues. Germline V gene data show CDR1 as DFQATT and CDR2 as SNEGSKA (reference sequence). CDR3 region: CSASGDRGLSSYNSPLHF. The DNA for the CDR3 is TGCAGTGCTAGTGGTGACAGGGGGCTAAGCTCCTATAATTCACCCCTCCACTTT.

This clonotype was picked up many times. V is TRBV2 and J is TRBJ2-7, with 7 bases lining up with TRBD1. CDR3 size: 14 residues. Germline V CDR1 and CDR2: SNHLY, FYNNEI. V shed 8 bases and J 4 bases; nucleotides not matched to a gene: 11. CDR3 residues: CASEPPGTAYEQYF. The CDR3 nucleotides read TGTGCCAGCGAACCGCCCGGGACAGCTTACGAGCAGTACTTC.

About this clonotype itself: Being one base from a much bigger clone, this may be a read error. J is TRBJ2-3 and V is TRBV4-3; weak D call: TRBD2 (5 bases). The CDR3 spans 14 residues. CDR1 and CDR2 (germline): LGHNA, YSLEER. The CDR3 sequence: CASSQGRGSDMQYF. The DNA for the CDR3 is TGCGCCAGCAGCCAAGGGAGAGGGTCAGATATGCAGTATTTT.

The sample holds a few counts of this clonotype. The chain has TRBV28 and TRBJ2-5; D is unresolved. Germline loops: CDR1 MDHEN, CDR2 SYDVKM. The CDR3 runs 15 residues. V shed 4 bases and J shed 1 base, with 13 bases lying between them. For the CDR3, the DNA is TGTGCCAGCAGTTCTCCTCATCGGAGCCAAGAGACCCAGTACTTC. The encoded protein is CASSSPHRSQETQYF.

The CDR3 nucleotides are TGTGCCACCAGACAAGGAGGGGGCACAGATACGCAGTATTTT. Protein: CATRQGGGTDTQYF. This sequence joins TRBV24-1 and TRBJ2-3, with D possibly TRBD2 on 6 matching bases. Trimming cost V 7 bases and J 1 base, with 11 bases left between them. CDR3 size: 14 residues. CDR1 and CDR2 from the germline V gene are KGHDR and SFDVKD.

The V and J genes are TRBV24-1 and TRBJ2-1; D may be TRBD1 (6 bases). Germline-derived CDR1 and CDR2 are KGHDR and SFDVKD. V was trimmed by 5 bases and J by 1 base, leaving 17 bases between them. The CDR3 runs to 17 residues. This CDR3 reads CATSAGRGKQSYNEQFF. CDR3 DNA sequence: TGTGCCACCAGTGCGGGCAGGGGCAAACAATCCTACAATGAGCAGTTCTTC.

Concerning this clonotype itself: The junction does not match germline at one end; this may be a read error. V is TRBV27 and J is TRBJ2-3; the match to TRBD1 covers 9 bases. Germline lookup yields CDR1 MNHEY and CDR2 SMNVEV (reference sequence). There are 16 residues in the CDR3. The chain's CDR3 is CTSRAETGGGADTQYF. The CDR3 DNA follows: TGTACCAGCAGAGCTGAAACAGGGGGCGGCGCAGATACGCAGTATTTT.

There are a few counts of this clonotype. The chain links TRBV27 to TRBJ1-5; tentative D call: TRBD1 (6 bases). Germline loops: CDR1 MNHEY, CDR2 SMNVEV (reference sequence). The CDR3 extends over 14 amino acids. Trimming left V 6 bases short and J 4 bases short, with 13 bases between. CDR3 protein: CASRGPGQNQPQHF. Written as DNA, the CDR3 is TGTGCCAGCAGGGGACCTGGACAGAATCAGCCCCAGCATTTT.

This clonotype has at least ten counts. The CDR3 DNA is TGTGCCAGCAGCTTAGAGTGGAGCGGTAAAAACATTCAGTACTTC. Its translation is CASSLEWSGKNIQYF. The chain couples TRBV7-2 to TRBJ2-4; D may be TRBD2 (5 bases). Trimming shortened V by 1 base and J by 4 bases, and 11 bases separated the two germline ends. The CDR3 loop spans 15 amino acids. Germline loops: CDR1 SGHTA, CDR2 FQGNSA.

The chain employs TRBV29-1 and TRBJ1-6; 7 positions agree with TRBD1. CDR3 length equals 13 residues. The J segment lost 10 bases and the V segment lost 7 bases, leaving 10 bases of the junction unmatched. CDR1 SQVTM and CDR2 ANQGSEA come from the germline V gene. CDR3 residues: CSAADRVDSPLHF. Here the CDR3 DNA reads TGCAGCGCTGCCGACAGGGTCGACTCACCCCTCCACTTT.

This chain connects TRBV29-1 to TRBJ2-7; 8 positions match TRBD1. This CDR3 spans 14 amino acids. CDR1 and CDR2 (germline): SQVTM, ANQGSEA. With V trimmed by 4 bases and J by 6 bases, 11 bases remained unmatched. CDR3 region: CSVGPRQGPTEQYF. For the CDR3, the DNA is TGCAGCGTTGGACCGAGACAGGGGCCCACCGAGCAGTACTTC.

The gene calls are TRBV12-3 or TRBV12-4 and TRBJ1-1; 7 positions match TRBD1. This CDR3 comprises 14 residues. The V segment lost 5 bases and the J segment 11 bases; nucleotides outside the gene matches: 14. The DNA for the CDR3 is TGTGCCAGCAGTCCACCGAGTAACAGGGGATTTGCTTTCTTT. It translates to CASSPPSNRGFAFF.

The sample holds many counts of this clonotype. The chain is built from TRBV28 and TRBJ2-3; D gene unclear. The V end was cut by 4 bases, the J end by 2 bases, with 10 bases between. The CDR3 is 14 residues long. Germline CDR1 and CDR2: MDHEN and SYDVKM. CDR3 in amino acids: CASSYPPYTDTQYF. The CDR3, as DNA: TGTGCCAGCAGTTACCCGCCTTACACAGATACGCAGTATTTT.

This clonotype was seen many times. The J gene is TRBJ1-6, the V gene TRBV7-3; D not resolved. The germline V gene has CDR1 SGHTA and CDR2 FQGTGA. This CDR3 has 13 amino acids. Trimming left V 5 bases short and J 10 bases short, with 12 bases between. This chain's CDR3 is CASSQGFGSPLHF. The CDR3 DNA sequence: TGTGCCAGCAGCCAAGGGTTCGGGTCACCCCTCCACTTT.

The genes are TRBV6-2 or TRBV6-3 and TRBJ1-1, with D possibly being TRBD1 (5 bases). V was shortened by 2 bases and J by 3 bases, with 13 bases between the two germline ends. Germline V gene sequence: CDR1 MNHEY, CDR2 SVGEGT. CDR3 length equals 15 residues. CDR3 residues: CASSYGGGGYTEAFF. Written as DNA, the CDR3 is TGTGCCAGCAGTTACGGCGGGGGGGGTTACACTGAAGCTTTCTTT.

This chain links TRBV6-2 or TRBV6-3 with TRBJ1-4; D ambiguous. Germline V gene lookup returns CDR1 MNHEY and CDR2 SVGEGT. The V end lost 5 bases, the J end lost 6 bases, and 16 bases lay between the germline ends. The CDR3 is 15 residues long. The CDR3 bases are TGTGCCAGCAGTCCCCTCGAAATCGGGGATGAAAAACTGTTTTTT. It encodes CASSPLEIGDEKLFF.

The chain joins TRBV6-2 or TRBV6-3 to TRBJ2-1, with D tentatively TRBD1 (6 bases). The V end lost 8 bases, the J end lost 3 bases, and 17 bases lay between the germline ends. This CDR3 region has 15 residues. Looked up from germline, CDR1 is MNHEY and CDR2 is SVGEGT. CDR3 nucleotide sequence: TGTGCCAGCGTCCGAGGACAGACGCTCTACAATGAGCAGTTCTTC. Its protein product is CASVRGQTLYNEQFF.

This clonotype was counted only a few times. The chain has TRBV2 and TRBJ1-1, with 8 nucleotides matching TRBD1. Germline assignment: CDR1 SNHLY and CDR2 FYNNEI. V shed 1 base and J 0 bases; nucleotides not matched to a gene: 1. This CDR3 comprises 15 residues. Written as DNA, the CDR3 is TGTGCCAGCAGTGAAGGACAGGGGATGAACACTGAAGCTTTCTTT. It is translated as CASSEGQGMNTEAFF.